A selection of T cell receptor beta chains follows, all from one sample in a study of blood T cells in healthy people across ages. In TCRdb, the 5' RACE reads were re-called with MiXCR into one record per CDR3 protein. The sample holds around 1,000,000 distinct CDR3 sequences, approximately 25% seen once. These same records also appear under a second study, on T cells of mothers and their children.

Sequencing was done on a sample of blood. The receptors derive from a girl aged 2-10 years in good health. CDR3s include the opening cysteine and the closing phenylalanine or tryptophan. D genes are given only for firm matches. Expanded clones get a size class; other rows say once, few or many, or leave the size out.

>.|.|TRBJ2-5|TRBV9
TGTGCCAGCAGCGTCTGGGGTGGGGCACAAGAGACCCAGTACTTC
CASSVWGGAQETQYF
>few|.|TRBJ2-5|TRBV4-1
TGCGCCAGCAGCCAATCTAATAGCGGCCAAGAGACCCAGTACTTC
CASSQSNSGQETQYF
>few|.|TRBJ1-2|TRBV3-1
TGTGCCAGCAGCCAGAGCAGCCATGGCTACACCTTC
CASSQSSHGYTF
>.|TRBD1|TRBJ2-7|TRBV9
TGTGACAGCAGCCCAGGGGGCGGGTACGAGCAGTACTTC
CDSSPGGGYEQYF
>.|TRBD1|TRBJ1-1|TRBV6-5
TGTGCCAGCATTCCAGGGACAGGGCCCACTGAAGCTTTCTTT
CASIPGTGPTEAFF
>.|.|TRBJ2-7|TRBV7-9
TGTGCCAGCAGCAACACAGCCTACGAGCAGTACTTC
CASSNTAYEQYF
>.|.|TRBJ1-4|TRBV12-3/TRBV12-4
TGTGCCAGCAGTCTCCAAGAGGGGAAACTGTTTTTT
CASSLQEGKLFF
>.|.|TRBJ2-7|TRBV4-1
TGCGCCAGCAGCCACCCGAGTGGACAACCCTACGAGCAGTACTTC
CASSHPSGQPYEQYF
>.|.|TRBJ2-2|TRBV5-1
TGCGCCAGCAGCCCGCAGACAGAGCGGAACACCGGGGAGCTGTTTTTT
CASSPQTERNTGELFF
>many|.|TRBJ2-7|TRBV20-1
TGCAGTGCTAGAGATCAATGGGCCGAGACCTACGAGCAGTACTTC
CSARDQWAETYEQYF
>few|TRBD2|TRBJ2-5|TRBV29-1
TGCAGCGTTAGACTTAGCGGGAGGGCCGATGAGACCCAGTACTTC
CSVRLSGRADETQYF
>.|.|TRBJ2-1|TRBV7-9
TGTGCCAGCAGCTTAGACGGTCTACCTTACAATGAGCAGTTCTTC
CASSLDGLPYNEQFF
>few|.|TRBJ2-5|TRBV7-9
TGTGCCAGCAGCTTGGACGGGAGACAGCGCGAGACCCAGTACTTC
CASSLDGRQRETQYF
>few|.|TRBJ1-2|TRBV12-3/TRBV12-4
TGTGCCAGCAGTCCTAATATCTGGGGCTACACCTTC
CASSPNIWGYTF
>.|TRBD2|TRBJ2-2|TRBV4-3
TGCGCCAGCAGCCAAGTACGGACTAGCGTCGGTGGCGGGGAGCTGTTTTTT
CASSQVRTSVGGGELFF
>few|.|TRBJ1-6|TRBV5-1
TGCGCCAGCAGCTTAGAGGGTACTAATTCACCCCTCCACTTT
CASSLEGTNSPLHF
>.|.|TRBJ1-1|TRBV27
TGTGCCAGCGAGCCTACGCCGTATGGGTCCACTGAAGCTTTCTTT
CASEPTPYGSTEAFF
>.|.|TRBJ2-3|TRBV7-2
TGTACCAGCAGCCTCCCGAGGGGCCGGAGCACAGATACGCAGTATTTT
CTSSLPRGRSTDTQYF
>few|.|TRBJ1-2|TRBV4-1
TGCGCCAGCAGCCAAGATATATACGGGAGCTACACCTTC
CASSQDIYGSYTF
>.|.|TRBJ2-5|TRBV6-1
TGTGCCAGCAGTGAGGCAGGCAGGGCCGAGACCCAGTACTTC
CASSEAGRAETQYF
>few|.|TRBJ1-1|TRBV6-2/TRBV6-3
TGTGCCAGCAAAGATAAGGGTCTGTTAGCTGAAGCTTTCTTT
CASKDKGLLAEAFF